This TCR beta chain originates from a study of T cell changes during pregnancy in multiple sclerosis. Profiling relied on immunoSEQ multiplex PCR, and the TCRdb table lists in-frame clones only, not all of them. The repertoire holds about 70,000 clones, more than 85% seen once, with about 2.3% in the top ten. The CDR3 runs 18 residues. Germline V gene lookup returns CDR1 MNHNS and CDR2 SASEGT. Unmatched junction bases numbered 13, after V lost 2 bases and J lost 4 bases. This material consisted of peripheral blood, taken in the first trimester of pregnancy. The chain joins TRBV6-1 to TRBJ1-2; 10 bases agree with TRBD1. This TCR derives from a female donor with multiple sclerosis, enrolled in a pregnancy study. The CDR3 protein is CASSERRFPGQGPYGYTF. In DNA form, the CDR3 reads TGTGCCAGCAGTGAAAGAAGATTCCCGGGACAGGGGCCCTATGGCTACACCTTC.